Presented here are 4 T cell receptor beta chains from one specimen sequenced in a study of blood T cell repertoires in COVID-19. Only in-frame clones appear in the TCRdb table, and some are missing; sequencing was by immunoSEQ multiplex PCR. The sample lists 250,000 to 300,000 clones; 89% were seen once. Input material: peripheral blood. These receptors came from a man aged 50 to 60 with acute or convalescent COVID-19.

This sequence joins TRBV2 and TRBJ2-5; TRBD2 is a possible D gene (5 bases). Germline CDR1 and CDR2: SNHLY and FYNNEI. CDR3 size: 14 residues. V lost 7 bases to trimming and J lost 0 bases, with 12 bases between them. The CDR3 nucleotides read TGTGCCAGCAAGCAAGGGAGTCACCAAGAGACCCAGTACTTC. This encodes CASKQGSHQETQYF.

CDR3 loop: CASSFDLSGGKYF. The CDR3 DNA reads TGTGCCAGCAGCTTCGACCTTAGCGGGGGAAAGTATTTT. This chain connects TRBV7-9 to TRBJ2-3; 9 nucleotides align to TRBD2. V trimming: 3 bases; J trimming: 13 bases; junction bases outside the gene matches: 8. This CDR3 has 13 amino acids. The V gene's germline CDR1 is SEHNR and CDR2 FQNEAQ (reference sequence). Supplemented by reference TRBV7-9 and TRBJ2-3, the full variable domain reads DTGVSQNPRHKITKRGQNVTFRCDPISEHNRLYWYRQTLGQGPEFLTYFQNEAQLEKSRLLSDRFSAERPKGSFSTLEIQRTEQGDSAMYLCASSFDLSGGKYFGPGTRLTVL.

The chain uses TRBV5-1 and TRBJ1-1; D might be TRBD1 (6 bases). The V gene lost 3 bases and the J gene lost 4 bases, with 10 bases spanning the gap. Per the germline V gene, CDR1 is SGHRS and CDR2 is YFSETQ. This CDR3 contains 13 residues. CDR3 nucleotide sequence: TGCGCCAGCAGCTCGACAGGCGCCACTGAAGCTTTCTTT. It translates to CASSSTGATEAFF.

The chain is built from TRBV7-3 and TRBJ2-3; TRBD1 might be the D (5 bases). The CDR3 has 15 amino acids. Trimming removed 5 bases from V and 3 bases from J, with 15 bases in between. Per the germline V gene, CDR1 is SGHTA and CDR2 is FQGTGA. For the CDR3, the DNA is TGTGCCAGCAGCCCATTGGGGCAGTCTACAGATACGCAGTATTTT. Protein sequence: CASSPLGQSTDTQYF.